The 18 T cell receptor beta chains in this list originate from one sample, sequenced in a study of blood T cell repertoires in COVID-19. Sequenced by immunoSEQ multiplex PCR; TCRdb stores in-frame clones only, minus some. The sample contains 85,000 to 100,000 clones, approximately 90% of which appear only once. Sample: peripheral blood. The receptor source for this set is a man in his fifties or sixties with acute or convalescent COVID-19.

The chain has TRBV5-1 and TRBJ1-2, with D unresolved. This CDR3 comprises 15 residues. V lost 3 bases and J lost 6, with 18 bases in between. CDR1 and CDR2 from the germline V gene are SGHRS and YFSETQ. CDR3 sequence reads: CASSSGGWSGDGYTF. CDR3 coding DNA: TGCGCCAGCAGCTCAGGTGGTTGGTCCGGGGATGGCTACACCTTC.

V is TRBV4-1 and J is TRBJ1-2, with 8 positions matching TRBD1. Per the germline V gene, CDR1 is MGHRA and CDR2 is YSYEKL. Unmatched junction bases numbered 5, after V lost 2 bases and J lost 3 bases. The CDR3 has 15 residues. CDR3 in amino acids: CASSQPDRVDYGYTF. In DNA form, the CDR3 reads TGCGCCAGCAGCCAACCGGACAGGGTTGACTATGGCTACACCTTC.

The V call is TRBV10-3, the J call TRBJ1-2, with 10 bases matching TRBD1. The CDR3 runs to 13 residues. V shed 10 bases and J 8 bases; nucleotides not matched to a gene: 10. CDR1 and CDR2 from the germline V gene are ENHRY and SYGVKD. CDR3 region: CATQGQGRDGYTF. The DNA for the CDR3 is TGTGCCACCCAGGGACAGGGGCGGGACGGCTACACCTTC.

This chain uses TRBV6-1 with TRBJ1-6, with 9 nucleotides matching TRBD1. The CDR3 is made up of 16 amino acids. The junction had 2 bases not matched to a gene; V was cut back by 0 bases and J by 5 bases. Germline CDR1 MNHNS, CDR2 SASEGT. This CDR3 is CASSEAWDRDNSPLHF. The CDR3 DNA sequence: TGTGCCAGCAGTGAAGCCTGGGACAGGGATAATTCACCCCTCCACTTT.

The CDR3 spells CASSYRRGLGGYTF. Here the CDR3 DNA reads TGTGCCAGCAGTTACCGTAGGGGGCTGGGGGGCTACACCTTC. V gene TRBV6-5 combines with J gene TRBJ1-2; 7 bases map to TRBD1. Germline V gene sequence: CDR1 MNHEY, CDR2 SVGAGI. CDR3 length: 14 amino acids. V lost 2 bases, J lost 8 bases, and 8 bases stayed unmatched.

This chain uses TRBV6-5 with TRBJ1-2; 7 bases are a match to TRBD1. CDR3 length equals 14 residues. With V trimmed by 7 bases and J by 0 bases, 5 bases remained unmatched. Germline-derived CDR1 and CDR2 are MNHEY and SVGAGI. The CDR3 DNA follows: TGTGCCAGCACCCCCGGGACAGCTAACTATGGCTACACCTTC. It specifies CASTPGTANYGYTF.

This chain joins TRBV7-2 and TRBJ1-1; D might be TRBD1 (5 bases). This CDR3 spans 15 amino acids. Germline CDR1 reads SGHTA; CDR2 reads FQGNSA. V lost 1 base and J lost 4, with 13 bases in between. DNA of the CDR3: TGTGCCAGCAGCTTAGTTCCGGGGGTTGGCACTGAAGCTTTCTTT. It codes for CASSLVPGVGTEAFF.

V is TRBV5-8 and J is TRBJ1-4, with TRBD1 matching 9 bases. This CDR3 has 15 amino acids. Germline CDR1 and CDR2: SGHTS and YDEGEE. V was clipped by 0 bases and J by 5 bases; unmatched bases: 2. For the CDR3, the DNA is TGTGCCAGCAGCTTGGCCGGACAGGGGAATGAAAAACTGTTTTTT. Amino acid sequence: CASSLAGQGNEKLFF.

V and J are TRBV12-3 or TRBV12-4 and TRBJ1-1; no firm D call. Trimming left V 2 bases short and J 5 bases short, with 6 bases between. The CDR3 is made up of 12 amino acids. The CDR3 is CASSLYQTEAFF. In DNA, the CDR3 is TGTGCCAGCAGTTTATATCAGACTGAAGCTTTCTTT.

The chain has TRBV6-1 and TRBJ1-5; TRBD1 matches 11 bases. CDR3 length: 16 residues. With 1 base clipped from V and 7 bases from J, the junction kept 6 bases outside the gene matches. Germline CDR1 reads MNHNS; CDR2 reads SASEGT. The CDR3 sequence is CASSEGTGGGWQPQHF. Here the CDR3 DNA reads TGTGCCAGCAGTGAAGGGACAGGGGGCGGATGGCAGCCCCAGCATTTT.

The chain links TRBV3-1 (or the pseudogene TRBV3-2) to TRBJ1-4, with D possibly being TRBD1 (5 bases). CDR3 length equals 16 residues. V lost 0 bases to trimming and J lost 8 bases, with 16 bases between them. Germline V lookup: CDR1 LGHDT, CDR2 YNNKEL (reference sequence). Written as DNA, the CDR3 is TGTGCCAGCAGCCAAGACACAGGCTGGGGAAACGAAAAACTGTTTTTT. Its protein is CASSQDTGWGNEKLFF.

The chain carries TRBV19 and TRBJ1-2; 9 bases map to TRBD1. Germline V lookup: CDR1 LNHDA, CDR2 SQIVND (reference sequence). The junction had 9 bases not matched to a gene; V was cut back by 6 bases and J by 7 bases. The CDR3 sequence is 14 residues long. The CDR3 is CASSPTGTGSGYTF. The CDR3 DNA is TGTGCCAGTAGCCCGACCGGGACAGGGTCTGGCTACACCTTC.

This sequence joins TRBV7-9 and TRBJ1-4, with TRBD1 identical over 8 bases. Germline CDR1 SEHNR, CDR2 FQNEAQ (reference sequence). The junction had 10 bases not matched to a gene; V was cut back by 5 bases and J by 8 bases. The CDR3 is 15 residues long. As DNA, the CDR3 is TGTGCCAGCAGCCCGACAGGGGAGGCGGGAGAAAAACTGTTTTTT. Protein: CASSPTGEAGEKLFF.

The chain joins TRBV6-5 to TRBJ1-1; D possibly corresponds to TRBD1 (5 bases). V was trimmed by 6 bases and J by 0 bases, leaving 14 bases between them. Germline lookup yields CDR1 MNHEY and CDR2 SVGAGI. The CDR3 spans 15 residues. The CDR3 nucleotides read TGTGCCAGCAGACGACCGCAGGGCATGAACACTGAAGCTTTCTTT. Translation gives CASRRPQGMNTEAFF.

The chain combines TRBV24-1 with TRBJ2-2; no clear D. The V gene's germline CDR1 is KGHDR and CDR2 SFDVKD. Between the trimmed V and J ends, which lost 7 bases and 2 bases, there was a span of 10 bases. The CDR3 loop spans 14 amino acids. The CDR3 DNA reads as TGTGCCACCAGCCCAGATACCAACACCGGGGAGCTGTTTTTT. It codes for CATSPDTNTGELFF.

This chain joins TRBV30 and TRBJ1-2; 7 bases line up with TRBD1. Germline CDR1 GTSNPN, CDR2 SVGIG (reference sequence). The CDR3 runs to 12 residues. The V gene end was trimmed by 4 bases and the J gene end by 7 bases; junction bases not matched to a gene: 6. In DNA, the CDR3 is TGTGCCTGGATCAGGACAGGAGGTGGCTACACCTTC. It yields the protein CAWIRTGGGYTF. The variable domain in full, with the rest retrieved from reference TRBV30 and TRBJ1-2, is SQTIHQWPATLVQPVGSPLSLECTVEGTSNPNLYWYRQAAGRGLQLLFYSVGIGQISSEVPQNLSASRPQDRQFILSSKKLLLSDSGFYLCAWIRTGGGYTFGSGTRLTVV.

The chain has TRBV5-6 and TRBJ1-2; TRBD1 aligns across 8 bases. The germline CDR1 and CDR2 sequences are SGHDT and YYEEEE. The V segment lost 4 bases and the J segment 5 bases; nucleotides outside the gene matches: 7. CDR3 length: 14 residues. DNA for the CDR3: TGTGCCAGCAGCCCCTCGACAGGGGCATATGGCTACACCTTC. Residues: CASSPSTGAYGYTF. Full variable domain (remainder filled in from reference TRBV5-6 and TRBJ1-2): DAGVTQSPTHLIKTRGQQVTLRCSPKSGHDTVSWYQQALGQGPQFIFQYYEEEERQRGNFPDRFSGHQFPNYSSELNVNALLLGDSALYLCASSPSTGAYGYTFGSGTRLTVV.

CDR3 residues: CASSLRSGESELNTEAFF. The CDR3 DNA reads as TGTGCCAGCAGCTTGCGCTCAGGGGAGTCCGAATTAAACACTGAAGCTTTCTTT. The chain has TRBV5-4 and TRBJ1-1; weak D call: TRBD1 (6 bases). CDR3 length: 18 residues. V lost 1 base and J 2 bases, leaving 21 bases between the germline ends. The germline V gene has CDR1 SGHNT and CDR2 YYREEE (reference sequence).